These 31 T cell receptor beta chains originate from one sample sequenced in a study of brain T cells in children with intractable seizures. TCRdb's table, derived via immunoSEQ multiplex PCR, lists solely in-frame clones and lacks some. Seen here are under 150,000 clones, 90% to 95% observed once, and the top ten hold about 3.8%. The starting material was peripheral blood, obtained at surgery. These receptors were obtained from a boy younger than two with hemimegalencephaly and intractable seizures.

The rearrangement joins TRBV6-5 to TRBJ1-4, with 8 bases that match TRBD1. CDR1 is MNHEY and CDR2 is SVGAGI in the germline V gene. The length of the CDR3 is 15 residues. Trimming at V came to 3 bases and at J to 4 bases, leaving 4 bases not matched to a gene. The CDR3 loop is CASSYRTGLNEKLFF. The CDR3 nucleotides are TGTGCCAGCAGTTATCGGACAGGGCTTAATGAAAAACTGTTTTTT.

The CDR3, as DNA: TGTGCCAGCAGCTCTCTCCCGGGACTAGCGGGAGTTAATGAGCAGTTCTTC. This encodes CASSSLPGLAGVNEQFF. V usage is TRBV7-7 and J usage is TRBJ2-1; 14 bases are a match to TRBD2. The germline gives CDR1 SSHAT, CDR2 FNYEAQ (reference sequence). V lost 4 bases to trimming and J lost 7 bases; unmatched junction nucleotides: 9. This CDR3 comprises 17 residues. Based on the CDR3 plus reference TRBV7-7 and TRBJ2-1, the full variable domain is GAGVSQSPRYKVTKRGQDVTLRCDPISSHATLYWYQQALGQGPEFLTYFNYEAQPDKSGLPSDRFSAERPEGSISTLTIQRTEQRDSAMYRCASSSLPGLAGVNEQFFGPGTRLTVL.

The chain joins TRBV19 to TRBJ1-2; 9 bases agree with TRBD1. The germline V gene encodes CDR1 LNHDA and CDR2 SQIVND (reference sequence). This CDR3 is built from 13 residues. After removal of 10 bases from V and 4 bases from J, the junction contained 7 bases not matched to a gene. Here the CDR3 reads CATKQGAGYGYTF. The CDR3 coding sequence is TGTGCCACCAAACAGGGGGCAGGCTATGGCTACACCTTC.

This clone was seen a single time. The V and J genes are TRBV6-1 and TRBJ2-1, with 8 bases identical to TRBD1. The CDR3 loop spans 15 amino acids. The germline V gene has CDR1 MNHNS and CDR2 SASEGT. Trimming cost V 2 bases and J 13 bases; bases outside gene matches: 13. The CDR3 spells CASSESRTGQTLQFF. CDR3 sequence (DNA): TGTGCCAGCAGTGAAAGCCGGACAGGGCAAACATTACAGTTCTTC.

The J gene is TRBJ1-1, the V gene TRBV11-2; D not resolved. V was cut by 0 bases and J by 1 base, with 9 bases left in between. The CDR3 is made up of 15 amino acids. The germline gives CDR1 SGHAT, CDR2 FQNNGV. The CDR3 loop is CASSLEWGRNTEAFF. CDR3 DNA sequence: TGTGCCAGCAGCTTAGAATGGGGTAGGAACACTGAAGCTTTCTTT.

The chain is built from TRBV7-8 and TRBJ1-2; 8 nucleotides agree with TRBD1. V was clipped by 6 bases and J by 0 bases; unmatched bases: 6. The CDR3 runs to 15 residues. Germline-derived CDR1 and CDR2 are SGHVS and FQNEAQ. The CDR3 here is CASRTGVGANYGYTF. The CDR3 DNA sequence: TGTGCCAGCAGGACAGGGGTGGGAGCTAACTATGGCTACACCTTC. Full variable domain (remainder filled in from reference TRBV7-8 and TRBJ1-2): GAGVSQSPRYKVAKRGQDVALRCDPISGHVSLFWYQQALGQGPEFLTYFQNEAQLDKSGLPSDRFFAERPEGSVSTLKIQRTQQEDSAVYLCASRTGVGANYGYTFGSGTRLTVV.

The chain has TRBV28 and TRBJ2-1; tentatively, D is TRBD2 (6 bases). The germline V gene encodes CDR1 MDHEN and CDR2 SYDVKM. CDR3 length equals 15 residues. With 2 bases removed from V and 0 bases from J, the gap between germline ends came to 8 bases. The CDR3 nucleotides read TGTGCCAGCAGTTTAAATAGCGGCTCCTACAATGAGCAGTTCTTC. It specifies CASSLNSGSYNEQFF.

The chain has TRBV18 and TRBJ1-2, with TRBD1 as a possible D gene (5 bases). The germline gives CDR1 KGHSH, CDR2 LQKENI. CDR3 size: 15 residues. With 2 bases removed from V and 3 bases from J, the gap between germline ends came to 13 bases. The CDR3 is CASSPLSGKDYGYTF. In DNA form, the CDR3 reads TGTGCCAGCTCACCATTATCAGGGAAGGACTATGGCTACACCTTC.

The chain has TRBV18 and TRBJ2-1; D is undetermined. This CDR3 is 14 amino acids long. Germline CDR1 reads KGHSH; CDR2 reads LQKENI. Between the trimmed V and J ends, which lost 9 bases and 5 bases, there was a span of 17 bases. CDR3 DNA sequence: TGTGCCAGTTTGGGTAGTCCGAACAACAATGAGCAGTTCTTC. Its protein product is CASLGSPNNNEQFF.

V usage is TRBV7-8 and J usage is TRBJ2-1; either TRBD1 or TRBD2 may fit D (5 bases each). This CDR3 spans 18 amino acids. CDR1 and CDR2 from the germline V gene are SGHVS and FQNEAQ. Trimming removed 2 bases at V and 8 bases at J, with 25 bases between. CDR3 amino acids: CASSLPRAGTPTWDEQFF. The CDR3, as DNA: TGTGCCAGCAGCTTACCTAGGGCCGGGACCCCCACCTGGGATGAGCAGTTCTTC.

The chain recombines TRBV28 with TRBJ1-4; 8 nucleotides match TRBD1. This CDR3 is 14 amino acids long. Germline V gene sequence: CDR1 MDHEN, CDR2 SYDVKM. Trimming took 6 bases from V and 5 from J; bases not matched to a gene: 5. The CDR3: CASRWTGRNEKLFF. The CDR3 nucleotides read TGTGCCAGCAGATGGACAGGGAGAAATGAAAAACTGTTTTTT.

V usage is TRBV19 and J usage is TRBJ2-1; TRBD1 matches at 8 bases. The V gene end was trimmed by 8 bases and the J gene end by 4 bases; junction bases not matched to a gene: 7. This CDR3 region has 14 residues. Germline CDR1 reads LNHDA; CDR2 reads SQIVND (reference sequence). CDR3 residues: CASGRGTGYNEQFF. For the CDR3, the DNA is TGTGCCAGTGGGCGAGGGACAGGTTACAATGAGCAGTTCTTC.

V usage is TRBV7-3 and J usage is TRBJ2-1, with 14 bases lining up with TRBD2. This CDR3 region has 16 residues. Germline V gives CDR1 SGHTA, CDR2 FQGTGA. V shed 4 bases, J shed 8 bases, and the junction held 7 bases outside the gene matches. CDR3 nucleotide sequence: TGTGCCAGCAGCTCTAGACTAGCGGGAGGGGGCGATGAGCAGTTCTTC. Encoded protein: CASSSRLAGGGDEQFF. Full variable domain (remainder filled in from reference TRBV7-3 and TRBJ2-1): GAGVSQTPSNKVTEKGKYVELRCDPISGHTALYWYRQSLGQGPEFLIYFQGTGAADDSGLPNDRFFAVRPEGSVSTLKIQRTERGDSAVYLCASSSRLAGGGDEQFFGPGTRLTVL.

The chain joins TRBV30 to TRBJ2-2; 13 bases line up with TRBD2. The CDR3 consists of 18 residues. Germline CDR1 GTSNPN, CDR2 SVGIG (reference sequence). Unmatched junction bases numbered 17, after V lost 7 bases and J lost 6 bases. CDR3 amino acids: CASRGLAGEKASAGELFF. The CDR3 coding sequence is TGTGCCTCCAGAGGACTAGCGGGAGAAAAAGCTAGCGCCGGGGAGCTGTTTTTT. Combining the CDR3 with reference TRBV30 and TRBJ2-2 gives the whole variable domain SQTIHQWPATLVQPVGSPLSLECTVEGTSNPNLYWYRQAAGRGLQLLFYSVGIGQISSEVPQNLSASRPQDRQFILSSKKLLLSDSGFYLCASRGLAGEKASAGELFFGEGSRLTVL.

The rearrangement joins TRBV11-2 to TRBJ2-5; no firm D call. The V end was cut by 7 bases, the J end by 7 bases, with 13 bases between. CDR1 and CDR2 from the germline V gene are SGHAT and FQNNGV. CDR3 length equals 12 residues. This chain's CDR3 is CASNRASATQYF. The CDR3 DNA is TGTGCCAGCAACCGGGCCTCGGCGACCCAGTACTTC.

This chain uses TRBV19 with TRBJ2-7; 10 bases match TRBD2. The germline CDR1 and CDR2 sequences are LNHDA and SQIVND (reference sequence). The CDR3 consists of 17 residues. V was pared by 7 bases and J by 3 bases, with 15 bases of the junction left unmatched. CDR3: CASMVIAGGLVVYEQYF. The CDR3 DNA reads as TGTGCCAGTATGGTAATAGCGGGAGGCCTAGTGGTCTACGAGCAGTACTTC. The full variable domain, its missing parts supplied by reference TRBV19 and TRBJ2-7, is DGGITQSPKYLFRKEGQNVTLSCEQNLNHDAMYWYRQDPGQGLRLIYYSQIVNDFQKGDIAEGYSVSREKKESFPLTVTSAQKNPTAFYLCASMVIAGGLVVYEQYFGPGTRLTVT.

The chain is built from TRBV10-2 and TRBJ1-2; 8 bases agree with TRBD1. Germline CDR1 is WSHSY and CDR2 is SAAADI. J lost 5 bases, V lost 5 bases, and 7 bases had no gene match. The CDR3 contains 14 residues. CDR3 sequence reads: CASSRQGSSYGYTF. The CDR3 coding sequence is TGCGCCAGCAGTCGACAGGGGTCGAGTTATGGCTACACCTTC.

The V and J genes are TRBV2 and TRBJ2-5; 10 positions agree with TRBD2. Germline CDR1 reads SNHLY; CDR2 reads FYNNEI. This CDR3 comprises 16 residues. The V segment lost 5 bases and the J segment 0 bases; nucleotides outside the gene matches: 6. Here the CDR3 reads CASSLEREGDQETQYF. The CDR3 region has the DNA TGTGCCAGCAGTTTAGAGCGGGAGGGCGACCAAGAGACCCAGTACTTC.

The V and J genes are TRBV6-6 and TRBJ2-1; TRBD2 matches 9 bases. The CDR3 runs 16 residues. CDR1 MNHNY and CDR2 SVGAGI come from the germline V gene (reference sequence). Trimming cost V 6 bases and J 2 bases; bases outside gene matches: 8. CDR3 sequence (DNA): TGTGCCAGCAGCCCACCCGGACTAGCGACCTACAATGAGCAGTTCTTC. The encoded protein is CASSPPGLATYNEQFF.

The chain joins TRBV7-9 to TRBJ2-3; the match to TRBD1 covers 7 bases. Looked up from germline, CDR1 is SEHNR and CDR2 is FQNEAQ (reference sequence). Losses at the gene ends were 4 bases for V and 0 bases for J; bases not matched to a gene: 16. There are 19 residues in the CDR3. Written as DNA, the CDR3 is TGTGCCAGCAGCTCAGTTCCCTCGGGGACAGAGTTTAGCACAGATACGCAGTATTTT. This codes for CASSSVPSGTEFSTDTQYF.

This clone showed up just once. The chain carries TRBV7-3 and TRBJ2-1; D is possibly TRBD1 (5 bases). The CDR3 extends over 17 amino acids. V was trimmed by 4 bases and J by 7 bases, leaving 23 bases between them. The germline V gene encodes CDR1 SGHTA and CDR2 FQGTGA. In DNA, the CDR3 is TGTGCCAGCAGCTCCGCAAGTCGGACACTTGTAAGGAATGAGCAGTTCTTC. Protein: CASSSASRTLVRNEQFF.

The chain is built from TRBV4-3 and TRBJ2-3, with 10 bases lining up with TRBD2. Losses at the gene ends were 3 bases for V and 6 bases for J; bases not matched to a gene: 6. The germline CDR1 and CDR2 sequences are LGHNA and YSLEER. This CDR3 is 15 amino acids long. Here the CDR3 DNA reads TGCGCCAGCAGCCACCTAGCGGGAGAAATTGATACGCAGTATTTT. Protein product: CASSHLAGEIDTQYF.

This clone has just one count. The CDR3 reads CASSDTGHQPQHF. CDR3 DNA: TGTGCCAGCAGTGACACAGGGCATCAGCCCCAGCATTTT. This chain joins TRBV6-1 and TRBJ1-5, with a tentative D call TRBD1 (6 bases). Deletions cut 3 bases from V and 5 bases from J, with 8 bases between. Germline values: CDR1 MNHNS, CDR2 SASEGT. This CDR3 comprises 13 residues.

V is TRBV5-1 and J is TRBJ2-5, with 11 positions matching TRBD2. CDR3 length: 15 amino acids. The V gene's germline CDR1 is SGHRS and CDR2 YFSETQ. V gave up 6 bases and J gave up 5 bases; unmatched junction bases: 9. CDR3 protein: CASTASGGTGETQYF. CDR3 DNA: TGCGCCAGCACAGCTAGCGGGGGGACCGGGGAGACCCAGTACTTC.

V usage is TRBV6-6 and J usage is TRBJ1-1; perhaps TRBD1 as D (5 bases). The CDR3 totals 18 residues. Germline CDR1 reads MNHNY; CDR2 reads SVGAGI (reference sequence). V gave up 5 bases and J gave up 0 bases, with 22 bases separating them. The CDR3 DNA follows: TGTGCCAGCAGTCCTCTCTTACCGGGACCCCTCATGAACACTGAAGCTTTCTTT. Protein: CASSPLLPGPLMNTEAFF.

This chain joins TRBV3-1 (or the pseudogene TRBV3-2) and TRBJ2-1; perhaps TRBD2 as D (6 bases). The CDR3 is 16 residues long. The V and J ends lost 0 bases and 2 bases respectively, with 11 bases between them. From germline, CDR1 is LGHDT and CDR2 YNNKEL (reference sequence). CDR3 amino acids: CASSQDRTSPYNEQFF. CDR3 nucleotide sequence: TGTGCCAGCAGCCAAGACCGCACTAGCCCCTACAATGAGCAGTTCTTC.

The chain carries TRBV30 and TRBJ2-7, with D perhaps matching TRBD2 (5 bases). From germline, CDR1 is GTSNPN and CDR2 SVGIG (reference sequence). The CDR3 consists of 14 residues. V was cut by 4 bases and J by 1 base, with 14 bases left in between. The CDR3 protein is CAWTHGLGSYEQYF. The CDR3 DNA sequence: TGTGCCTGGACCCACGGACTGGGGTCCTACGAGCAGTACTTC. Based on the CDR3 plus reference TRBV30 and TRBJ2-7, the full variable domain is SQTIHQWPATLVQPVGSPLSLECTVEGTSNPNLYWYRQAAGRGLQLLFYSVGIGQISSEVPQNLSASRPQDRQFILSSKKLLLSDSGFYLCAWTHGLGSYEQYFGPGTRLTVT.

The sample holds one count of this clone. Other DNA variants within this sample encode the same CDR3. The chain recombines TRBV9 with TRBJ2-7; D is perhaps TRBD1 or TRBD2 (5 bases each). V lost 2 bases and J 0 bases, leaving 15 bases between the germline ends. Germline V gives CDR1 SGDLS, CDR2 YYNGEE. The CDR3 is 16 residues long. CDR3 nucleotides: TGTGCCAGCAGCGTTGGGACGACTTTTAGCTCCTACGAGCAGTACTTC. The encoded protein is CASSVGTTFSSYEQYF.

The rearrangement links TRBV6-5 to TRBJ2-7, with D unclear. V was trimmed by 7 bases and J by 2 bases, leaving 12 bases between them. The CDR3 sequence is 13 residues long. From germline, CDR1 is MNHEY and CDR2 SVGAGI. The DNA for the CDR3 is TGTGCCAGCACCCGGGCCCCCCCCTACGAGCAGTACTTC. It yields the protein CASTRAPPYEQYF.

The J gene is TRBJ1-2, the V gene TRBV5-6, with TRBD1 matching over 9 bases. Trimming removed 1 base from V and 5 bases from J; junction bases left unmatched: 6. Germline V gene sequence: CDR1 SGHDT, CDR2 YYEEEE. The length of the CDR3 is 15 residues. In DNA form, the CDR3 reads TGTGCCAGCAGCTTGATACAGGGGGCTAGGTATGGCTACACCTTC. This codes for CASSLIQGARYGYTF. The full variable domain, its missing parts supplied by reference TRBV5-6 and TRBJ1-2, is DAGVTQSPTHLIKTRGQQVTLRCSPKSGHDTVSWYQQALGQGPQFIFQYYEEEERQRGNFPDRFSGHQFPNYSSELNVNALLLGDSALYLCASSLIQGARYGYTFGSGTRLTVV.

The chain has TRBV9 and TRBJ1-5, with D unclear. Trimming removed 1 base at V and 4 bases at J, with 6 bases between. From germline, CDR1 is SGDLS and CDR2 YYNGEE. CDR3 length: 13 amino acids. CDR3 amino acids: CASSVSQNQPQHF. CDR3 coding DNA: TGTGCCAGCAGCGTATCCCAAAATCAGCCCCAGCATTTT.